The entry that follows covers one TCR beta chain sequence. Its antigen is currently not known. No qualities accompany the bases; no much larger clone lies one base away. Libraries came from PCR. Sequencer: Illumina HiSeq 2500. TCR library preparation used molecular barcoding, with unique molecular identifiers applied to normalize quantification of the TCRbeta repertoire. Clones were called with MiXCR by TCRdb after fastp trimmed the public reads at Q25, and only in-frame beta chains were retained. Entries are consolidated by CDR3 protein sequence, retaining the most common genes and DNA. The sample yields about 16,000 distinct CDR3 sequences; around 8% were counted once. 35% to 40% of the sample rests with the top ten. V and J are truncated by 4 bases and 3 bases respectively, leaving an intervening sequence of 19 bases. For CDR1 and CDR2, the germline V gene lists LGHNA and YNFKEQ. The CDR3 covers 17 residues, taking in both the cysteine and the phenylalanine. Only CDR3 DNA remains: 51 bases, in frame from the first base.

The data stem from a study of T-cell reconstitution after alpha-beta-depleted transplantation in children (dated by TCRdb to the mid-2010s). Looking at the study overall: Using TCR repertoire profiling, the study quantitatively followed how T-cell immune reconstitution unfolded in children after TCRalphabeta/CD19-depleted allogeneic hematopoietic cell transplantation.

Study-wide conclusions, independent of this receptor: About two months after transplant, the apparently early recovery of alphabetaT-cell counts reportedly depended on just several hundred clones that had expanded rapidly and came from non-depleted graft cells. Over the following months the frequencies of hyperexpanded clones went down, and after one year T-cell counts and TCRbeta diversity were mostly credited to newly produced T cells. In some patients, high TCRbeta diversity at day 60 was attributed to recipient T cells and intrathymic progenitors that had survived conditioning.

This specimen's time point label, interpreted: day 60 (about 2 months) after transplantation. In the paper's terms, the treatment or condition label means: allogeneic hematopoietic cell transplantation with graft depleted of TCRalphabeta T cells and CD19 B cells. The children who served as transplant recipients had been given grafts of TCRalphabeta/CD19-depleted allogeneic hematopoietic cells. Recombination linked TRBV4-2 to TRBJ2-1, with the D segment identity uncertain. This material consisted of PBMCs, mostly from graft donor cells, taken 60 days after TCRalphabeta/CD19-depleted stem cell transplant. This sequence was found in a boy under two years old who had a stem cell transplant for Wiskott-Aldrich syndrome, so the T cells may come from the graft donor. The DNA is as follows: TGTGCCAGCAGCCCCGGGCTCCGGAGCTCAAACTACAATGAGCAGTTCTTC. Its translation reads: CASSPGLRSSNYNEQFF.